The sequence of this TCR beta chain was determined in a study of B cell selection in AIRE deficiency. CD4+CD127+ cells were sorted as the conventional CD4 T cells. Using immunoSEQ multiplex PCR, the repertoire was profiled, and TCRdb retains in-frame clones only, with some absent. The repertoire consists of roughly 25,000 clones, with approximately 96% occurring once and the leading ten covering approximately 0.22%. The CDR3 is made up of 14 amino acids. Germline V gene sequence: CDR1 MNHNS, CDR2 SASEGT. Trimming removed 7 bases at V and 5 bases at J, with 18 bases between. Of note for this clone: Antigen unknown.

Study results and caveats: About 30.6% of healthy-shared Treg sequences were found among patient Tconv cells. AIRE-deficient Tconv and Treg repertoires matched healthy donors in TCRBV, CDR3 length, diversity.

The chain carries TRBV6-1 and TRBJ2-7; the D gene could be TRBD1 or TRBD2 (5 bases each). The TCR originated in a human donor with AIRE deficiency. Sequenced input: conventional CD4+ T cells sorted from PBMCs. The CDR3, as DNA: TGTGCCAGCAAATTACTCGGGACGTCACACGAGCAGTACTTC. The encoded protein is CASKLLGTSHEQYF.